A single sample is the source of the 29 T cell receptor beta chains below, sequenced in a study of blood T cell repertoires in COVID-19. Using immunoSEQ multiplex PCR, the repertoire was profiled, and TCRdb retains in-frame clones only, with some absent. The sample holds about 45,000 clones, about 83% seen once. The sample comprised peripheral blood. These receptors came from an elderly man in a cohort sampled during active COVID-19.

The rearrangement uses TRBV5-6 and TRBJ2-2; TRBD1 is a possible D gene (5 bases). With 1 base removed from V and 5 bases from J, the gap between germline ends came to 15 bases. The germline V gene encodes CDR1 SGHDT and CDR2 YYEEEE. This CDR3 is 16 amino acids long. The CDR3 reads CASSLIRAGSTGELFF. CDR3 DNA sequence: TGTGCCAGCAGCTTGATCCGGGCAGGGTCGACCGGGGAGCTGTTTTTT.

The chain joins TRBV11-2 to TRBJ1-4, with D possibly TRBD1 on 5 matching bases. The CDR3 covers 16 residues. Deletions cut 5 bases from V and 5 bases from J, with 18 bases between. Germline CDR1 reads SGHAT; CDR2 reads FQNNGV. For the CDR3, the DNA is TGTGCCAGCAGCGCGGGACGTGGGGTGCAGAATGAAAAACTGTTTTTT. Translation gives CASSAGRGVQNEKLFF.

The chain combines TRBV5-1 with TRBJ1-1; maybe TRBD1 (5 bases). There are 13 residues in the CDR3. Germline CDR1 reads SGHRS; CDR2 reads YFSETQ. Trimming removed 4 bases from V and 8 bases from J, with 15 bases in between. The CDR3 spells CASSGWGEKEAFF. CDR3 in DNA: TGCGCCAGCAGCGGATGGGGCGAAAAGGAAGCTTTCTTT.

The chain couples TRBV2 to TRBJ2-1; D possibly corresponds to TRBD1 (5 bases). Germline V lookup: CDR1 SNHLY, CDR2 FYNNEI. V was cut by 9 bases and J by 4 bases, with 7 bases left in between. CDR3 length: 11 residues. CDR3 sequence: CASDSYNEQFF. As DNA, the CDR3 is TGTGCCAGTGACAGTTACAATGAGCAGTTCTTC.

The chain couples TRBV7-5 to TRBJ2-3; no DNA check was done on the table's D call, TRBD2. TRBV7-5 is listed as a pseudogene. The CDR3 sequence is 19 residues long. The CDR3, as DNA: TGTGCCAGAAGCACGGGACTAGCGGGTCGGTTAGGGGGCACAGATACGCAGTATTTT. Its translation: CARSTGLAGRLGGTDTQYF.

This clone was detected once. The chain uses TRBV5-1 and TRBJ2-5; D is perhaps TRBD1 (6 bases). Germline CDR1 and CDR2: SGHRS and YFSETQ. The V end was cut by 2 bases, the J end by 3 bases, with 11 bases between. There are 14 residues in the CDR3. CDR3 loop: CASSFRDNKETQYF. The CDR3 bases are TGCGCCAGCAGCTTCCGGGACAATAAAGAGACCCAGTACTTC.

The chain has TRBV28 and TRBJ2-5; 9 positions agree with TRBD1. The CDR3 sequence is 14 residues long. Trimming removed 7 bases from V and 5 bases from J; junction bases left unmatched: 8. In germline, CDR1 is MDHEN, CDR2 SYDVKM. The CDR3 nucleotides read TGTGCCAGCATTAACAGGGGGCGCGGGGAGACCCAGTACTTC. Amino acid sequence: CASINRGRGETQYF.

In nucleotides, the CDR3 is TGTGCCAGCAGCCAAGATAGGGGACAGGGTACCTCACCCCTCCACTTT. Amino acids: CASSQDRGQGTSPLHF. This chain connects TRBV3-1 (or the pseudogene TRBV3-2) to TRBJ1-6; 9 nucleotides line up with TRBD1. The V and J ends lost 0 bases and 10 bases, in that order; junction bases with no gene match: 7. CDR1 and CDR2 from the germline V gene are LGHDT and YNNKEL (reference sequence). The CDR3 runs 16 residues.

The CDR3, as DNA: TGTGCCAGCGCTAAAATCTACGAGCAGTACTTC. It specifies CASAKIYEQYF. V gene TRBV2 combines with J gene TRBJ2-7; D not certain. CDR3 length: 11 residues. Germline V gene data show CDR1 as SNHLY and CDR2 as FYNNEI. Trimming took off 8 bases at V and 3 bases at J, with 8 bases between the two ends. The full variable domain, its missing parts supplied by reference TRBV2 and TRBJ2-7, is EPEVTQTPSHQVTQMGQEVILRCVPISNHLYFYWYRQILGQKVEFLVSFYNNEISEKSEIFDDQFSVERPDGSNFTLKIRSTKLEDSAMYFCASAKIYEQYFGPGTRLTVT.

The chain uses TRBV25-1 and TRBJ1-2; TRBD1 agrees at 7 bases. Germline trimming cut 4 bases from V and 5 bases from J; bases unmatched to any gene: 4. Germline CDR1 MGHDK, CDR2 SYGVNS. There are 13 residues in the CDR3. In nucleotides, the CDR3 is TGTGCCAGCAGTGTAGGGGGCTTTTATGGCTACACCTTC. This codes for CASSVGGFYGYTF.

The sample holds a few counts of this clone. J is TRBJ1-6 and V is TRBV7-9, with a tentative D call TRBD1 (5 bases). V dropped 0 bases and J dropped 5 bases, with 8 bases sitting between them. CDR1 and CDR2 from the germline V gene are SEHNR and FQNEAQ (reference sequence). CDR3 length equals 15 residues. This CDR3 reads CASSLAGQNNSPLHF. The DNA for the CDR3 is TGTGCCAGCAGCTTAGCGGGGCAGAATAATTCACCCCTCCACTTT.

This sequence joins TRBV5-1 and TRBJ2-2; perhaps TRBD2 as D (6 bases). V lost 0 bases and J lost 5, with 14 bases in between. This CDR3 spans 16 amino acids. Germline-derived CDR1 and CDR2 are SGHRS and YFSETQ. The CDR3 region is CASSLAAGPGTGELFF. Here the CDR3 DNA reads TGCGCCAGCAGCTTGGCGGCGGGGCCGGGAACCGGGGAGCTGTTTTTT.

The CDR3 bases are TGTGCCAGCAGTTTACCCCAGGCGGGAGAGACCCAGTACTTC. It codes for CASSLPQAGETQYF. The genes are TRBV28 and TRBJ2-5, with D maybe TRBD2 (5 bases). V dropped 2 bases and J dropped 4 bases, with 11 bases sitting between them. CDR3 length equals 14 residues. Germline V gene data show CDR1 as MDHEN and CDR2 as SYDVKM.

This sequence joins TRBV5-6 and TRBJ2-3; D may be TRBD2 (5 bases). With 5 bases removed from V and 0 bases from J, the gap between germline ends came to 13 bases. The CDR3 consists of 15 residues. CDR1 SGHDT and CDR2 YYEEEE come from the germline V gene. CDR3: CASRVGMSSTDTQYF. The CDR3 nucleotides read TGTGCCAGCAGGGTCGGGATGTCTAGCACAGATACGCAGTATTTT.

V usage is TRBV11-1 and J usage is TRBJ2-7; D perhaps matches TRBD1 (6 bases). Looked up from germline, CDR1 is SGHAT and CDR2 is FQDESV (reference sequence). Trimming took 5 bases from V and 2 from J, leaving 16 bases between them. The CDR3 is 15 amino acids. The CDR3 here is CASSRHRDTTYEQYF. The CDR3 bases are TGTGCCAGCAGCCGACACCGGGACACGACCTACGAGCAGTACTTC.

This sequence joins TRBV5-1 and TRBJ2-7; TRBD1 aligns across 10 bases. CDR1 SGHRS and CDR2 YFSETQ come from the germline V gene. CDR3 length: 16 amino acids. J lost 1 base, V lost 1 base, and 5 bases had no gene match. In nucleotides, the CDR3 is TGCGCCAGCAGCTTGAGATCGGGACAGGGGTCCTACGAGCAGTACTTC. It yields the protein CASSLRSGQGSYEQYF.

The chain employs TRBV3-1 (or the pseudogene TRBV3-2) and TRBJ2-2; the match to TRBD2 covers 8 bases. This CDR3 contains 16 residues. Germline CDR1 LGHDT, CDR2 YNNKEL (reference sequence). Unmatched junction bases numbered 8, after V lost 4 bases and J lost 4 bases. The CDR3 sequence: CASSPTGGRSTGELFF. In nucleotides, the CDR3 is TGTGCCAGCAGCCCCACGGGGGGGCGAAGCACCGGGGAGCTGTTTTTT.

The chain carries TRBV5-1 and TRBJ2-2; D unclear. Germline V gives CDR1 SGHRS, CDR2 YFSETQ. The CDR3 contains 13 residues. V was trimmed by 4 bases and J by 9 bases, leaving 13 bases between them. CDR3 nucleotide sequence: TGCGCCAGCAGCGTGGGTGCAGTGAGGGAGCTGTTTTTT. Protein product: CASSVGAVRELFF.

The chain combines TRBV6-5 with TRBJ1-1; 9 bases map to TRBD1. This CDR3 contains 15 residues. Germline assignment: CDR1 MNHEY and CDR2 SVGAGI. V was pared by 0 bases and J by 4 bases, with 3 bases of the junction left unmatched. The CDR3 protein is CASSYSTGGVTEAFF. The CDR3, as DNA: TGTGCCAGCAGTTACTCGACAGGGGGGGTCACTGAAGCTTTCTTT.

This chain joins TRBV5-4 and TRBJ2-3; D is undetermined. CDR1 and CDR2 from the germline V gene are SGHNT and YYREEE (reference sequence). There are 12 residues in the CDR3. The ends were cut back, 9 bases at V and 1 base at J, with 9 bases in the middle. The CDR3 here is CATGWGTDTQYF. The DNA for the CDR3 is TGTGCCACGGGTTGGGGCACAGATACGCAGTATTTT.

V usage is TRBV19 and J usage is TRBJ1-6, with D possibly being TRBD1 (5 bases). The CDR3 extends over 15 amino acids. Looked up from germline, CDR1 is LNHDA and CDR2 is SQIVND (reference sequence). The V gene lost 3 bases and the J gene lost 1 base, with 7 bases spanning the gap. DNA of the CDR3: TGTGCCAGTAGTATCGGGGGATCCTATAATTCACCCCTCCACTTT. It specifies CASSIGGSYNSPLHF.

This chain uses TRBV5-6 with TRBJ2-7, with a tentative D call TRBD1 (6 bases). The CDR3 totals 14 residues. V was clipped by 4 bases and J by 3 bases, with 14 bases between them. Germline CDR1 and CDR2: SGHDT and YYEEEE. CDR3 region: CASSLTGRGYEQYF. The CDR3 DNA follows: TGTGCCAGCAGCCTAACAGGGCGAGGCTACGAGCAGTACTTC.

There are a few counts of this clone. This chain's CDR3 is CAISRDRDNEQYF. The CDR3 region has the DNA TGTGCCATCAGTCGGGACAGGGACAACGAGCAGTACTTC. V usage is TRBV10-3 and J usage is TRBJ2-7; 9 nucleotides agree with TRBD1. V trimming: 5 bases; J trimming: 5 bases; junction bases outside the gene matches: 4. The CDR3 extends over 13 amino acids. CDR1 and CDR2 (germline): ENHRY, SYGVKD.

This clone was detected only once. This CDR3 is CASSQDPTGAYEQYF. The CDR3 bases are TGTGCCAGCAGCCAAGATCCGACAGGGGCGTACGAGCAGTACTTC. The chain joins TRBV3-1 (or the pseudogene TRBV3-2) to TRBJ2-7; 8 bases align to TRBD1. CDR1 is LGHDT, CDR2 YNNKEL, per germline (reference sequence). J was trimmed by 4 bases and V by 0 bases; bases with no gene match: 5. The CDR3 length is 15 residues.

The rearrangement links TRBV28 to TRBJ2-3, with 13 bases fitting TRBD2. CDR1 MDHEN and CDR2 SYDVKM come from the germline V gene. The CDR3 extends over 16 amino acids. Germline trimming cut 5 bases from V and 5 bases from J; bases unmatched to any gene: 7. In nucleotides, the CDR3 is TGTGCCAGCAGTCCGTGGACTAGCGGGAGTCAAGATACGCAGTATTTT. This sequence encodes CASSPWTSGSQDTQYF.

The chain is built from TRBV4-2 and TRBJ2-3, with 13 bases lining up with TRBD2. The CDR3 has 16 amino acids. With V trimmed by 4 bases and J by 1 base, 2 bases remained unmatched. CDR1 is LGHNA and CDR2 is YNFKEQ in the germline V gene. The CDR3 DNA reads TGTGCCAGCAGCCGTACTAGCGGGGGGGGCACAGATACGCAGTATTTT. This encodes CASSRTSGGGTDTQYF.

The chain uses TRBV28 and TRBJ1-2; no reliable D call. Germline V gives CDR1 MDHEN, CDR2 SYDVKM. CDR3 size: 13 residues. V gave up 5 bases and J gave up 7 bases, with 14 bases separating them. The DNA for the CDR3 is TGTGCCAGCAGTATCGGACGGGAGCGTGGCTACACCTTC. Translation: CASSIGRERGYTF.

The gene calls are TRBV7-8 and TRBJ1-5; 9 bases are shared with TRBD1. The CDR3 runs to 15 residues. J gave up 7 bases and V 4 bases, and 8 bases lay outside the gene matches. Germline loops: CDR1 SGHVS, CDR2 FQNEAQ. This CDR3 reads CASSSRDRAGQPQHF. CDR3 nucleotides: TGTGCCAGCAGCTCCCGGGACAGGGCGGGCCAGCCCCAGCATTTT.

The J gene is TRBJ2-2, the V gene TRBV9; no clear D gene. V gave up 4 bases and J gave up 6 bases, with 13 bases separating them. The CDR3 loop spans 14 amino acids. Germline V gives CDR1 SGDLS, CDR2 YYNGEE. For the CDR3, the DNA is TGTGCCAGCAGCCCCCGGTCCCATCCCGGGGAGCTGTTTTTT. This sequence encodes CASSPRSHPGELFF.